These T cell receptor beta chains were read from a single sample in a study of blood T cell repertoires in COVID-19. TCRdb keeps only in-frame clones here, not all; method: immunoSEQ multiplex PCR. The sample holds around 300,000 clones; around 90% are singletons and the top ten take 3%. The sequencing sample was made of PBMCs or T cells enriched from blood (not recorded which). All receptors come from a woman in her fifties or sixties who had recovered from COVID-19. CDR3s include the opening cysteine and the closing phenylalanine or tryptophan. The order of the fields is clone size, V gene, J gene, D gene, CDR3 DNA, CDR3 protein. D genes are given only for firm matches. Clone size is shown for a subset of rows, as once, few, many or a class of expanded clone.

-,TRBV10-2,TRBJ1-2,TRBD1,TGCGCCAGCAGTGCTACAGGGGGCGCGAATGGCTACACCTTC,CASSATGGANGYTF
-,TRBV19,TRBJ2-1,TRBD2,TGTGCCAGTAGTCCTTTCGGGACTACCCGATTCGGTTACAATGAGCAGTTCTTC,CASSPFGTTRFGYNEQFF
-,TRBV7-6,TRBJ2-7,-,TGTGCCAGCAGCATGCCTACCTACGAGCAGTACTTC,CASSMPTYEQYF
-,TRBV7-9,TRBJ2-1,TRBD1,TGTGCCAGCAGCTCCTGGACAGGTTCCAATGAGCAGTTCTTC,CASSSWTGSNEQFF
-,TRBV30,TRBJ1-1,-,TGTGCCTGCCAAAGGGGCGGCGGTGAAGCTTTCTTT,CACQRGGGEAFF
-,TRBV6-2/TRBV6-3,TRBJ2-3,TRBD2,TGTGCCAGCAGCCGAACTTTAGCGGGACCCCCGTATTTT,CASSRTLAGPPYF
-,TRBV28,TRBJ2-7,-,TGTGCCAGCGGAGTAGCGGACGAGCAGTACTTC,CASGVADEQYF
-,TRBV4-3,TRBJ2-7,TRBD2,TGCGCCAGCAGCCAAGATCTTCCGGGACTAGCGGGATCATCCTACGAGCAGTACTTC,CASSQDLPGLAGSSYEQYF
-,TRBV27,TRBJ2-5,TRBD2,TGTGCCAGCAGTTCTGCGGGAGTGCTTGAGACCCAGTACTTC,CASSSAGVLETQYF
-,TRBV3-1/TRBV3-2,TRBJ2-6,-,TGTGCCAGCAGCCAAGCCCCATCCTCTGGGGCCAACGTCCTGACTTTC,CASSQAPSSGANVLTF
-,TRBV18,TRBJ2-4,TRBD1,TGTGCCAGCTCAGAAGACAGGGGAGGTCAGTACTTC,CASSEDRGGQYF
once,TRBV5-1,TRBJ1-2,-,TGCGCCAGCAGCTTGGCGGGTGGTCAAGGTGGGGGCTACACCTTC,CASSLAGGQGGGYTF
-,TRBV27,TRBJ1-1,TRBD1,TGTGCCAGCAGACGAGGGACAGGGGGCGCAAGGAACACTGAAGCTTTCTTT,CASRRGTGGARNTEAFF
-,TRBV15,TRBJ1-2,TRBD1,TGTGCCACCAGCCAGACAGGGGTTTATGGCTACACCTTC,CATSQTGVYGYTF
-,TRBV5-8,TRBJ2-3,-,TGTGCCAGCAGCCACCGGACTGTTCGGGATACGCAGTATTTT,CASSHRTVRDTQYF
-,TRBV6-5,TRBJ2-2,-,TGTGCCAGCAAAGGGGGGGGCAGGAACACCGGGGAGCTGTTTTTT,CASKGGGRNTGELFF
-,TRBV5-1,TRBJ2-7,TRBD2,TGCGCCAGCAGCTCCGGGACTAGCGGGAGGGCTGACGAGCAGTACTTC,CASSSGTSGRADEQYF
-,TRBV5-1,TRBJ2-2,TRBD2,TGCGCCAGCAGCCCCAAACCAACTAGCGGGAGCTCCACCGGGGAGCTGTTTTTT,CASSPKPTSGSSTGELFF
-,TRBV19,TRBJ2-5,-,TGTGCCAGTAGTATAGCTGCGGGTCAAGAGACCCAGTACTTC,CASSIAAGQETQYF
-,TRBV10-1,TRBJ1-1,-,TGCGCCAGCCGGGTGGCCTTGAACACTGAAGCTTTCTTT,CASRVALNTEAFF
-,TRBV27,TRBJ1-5,-,TGTGCCAGCAGTCCCGACACAGGGTTTTATCAGCCCCAGCATTTT,CASSPDTGFYQPQHF
-,TRBV5-1,TRBJ1-6,TRBD1,TGCGCCAGCAGCAAGGACAGGGTTCAAAATTCACCCCTCCACTTT,CASSKDRVQNSPLHF
-,TRBV28,TRBJ2-7,TRBD1,TGTGCCAGCAGCGTGACAGGGAGCACCTACGAGCAGTACTTC,CASSVTGSTYEQYF
-,TRBV9,TRBJ1-1,-,TGTGCCAGCAGTCCGCGGATGATGAACACTGAAGCTTTCTTT,CASSPRMMNTEAFF
-,TRBV7-2,TRBJ2-1,TRBD2,TGTGCCAGCATCAGAGAACTAGCGGGAGAACATGAGCAGTTCTTC,CASIRELAGEHEQFF
-,TRBV7-3,TRBJ2-2,-,TGTGCCAGCAGCTTAGCTGCTACGAACACCGGGGAGCTGTTTTTT,CASSLAATNTGELFF
-,TRBV24-1,TRBJ2-5,-,TGTGCCACCAGTGATTTTCAGGGGCTAGGGACCCAGTACTTC,CATSDFQGLGTQYF
-,TRBV7-6,TRBJ1-4,-,TGTGCCAGCAGCTTTGGTCAGGGCACTAATGAAAAACTGTTTTTT,CASSFGQGTNEKLFF
-,TRBV20-1,TRBJ2-7,-,TGCAGTGCCAGACAGGCCTACGAGCAGTACTTC,CSARQAYEQYF
-,TRBV21-1,TRBJ1-1,-,TGTGCCAGCAGCTTGAAGACAGGGAAGAACACTGAAGCTTTCTTT,CASSLKTGKNTEAFF
-,TRBV28,TRBJ2-1,TRBD2,TGTGCCAGCAGTTTACTACTAGCGGGAGGGCCATACAATGAGCAGTTCTTC,CASSLLLAGGPYNEQFF
few,TRBV2,TRBJ2-3,-,TGTGCCAGCACCGGGTTCCCGGCAGATACGCAGTATTTT,CASTGFPADTQYF
-,TRBV28,TRBJ1-1,-,TGTGCCAGCAGTTCTCTCGGTTTGAACACTGAAGCTTTCTTT,CASSSLGLNTEAFF
-,TRBV5-4,TRBJ1-4,-,TGTGCCAGCAGCAGGGGGTCGGTTGGGGAAAAACTGTTTTTT,CASSRGSVGEKLFF
-,TRBV10-3,TRBJ2-1,-,TGTGCCATCAGTGGTAGCTACGGTAATGAGCAGTTCTTC,CAISGSYGNEQFF
-,TRBV11-2,TRBJ2-2,-,TGTGCCAGCCCTCCTGCTAGCGTCAACACCGGGGAGCTGTTTTTT,CASPPASVNTGELFF
-,TRBV28,TRBJ1-1,TRBD1,TGTGCCAGCACCCTCGGACAGGGTTGGACTGAAGCTTTCTTT,CASTLGQGWTEAFF
-,TRBV19,TRBJ2-1,TRBD1,TGTGCCAGTAGGGCCCCCGGGACAGGCACCTGGAATGAGCAGTTCTTC,CASRAPGTGTWNEQFF
-,TRBV25-1,TRBJ1-3,-,TGTGCCAGCAGTTATACGGGTTCTGGAAACACCATATATTTT,CASSYTGSGNTIYF
-,TRBV19,TRBJ2-1,-,TGTGCCAGTAGTATGCTAGGGGGCTACAATGAGCAGTTCTTC,CASSMLGGYNEQFF
-,TRBV15,TRBJ1-1,TRBD1,TGTGCCACCAGCAGTTCGTACAGGGGGCGACTAGCTTTCTTT,CATSSSYRGRLAFF
-,TRBV19,TRBJ2-1,TRBD2,TGTGCCAGTAGTTCCATAGCGGGAGGCTCCTACAATGAGCAGTTCTTC,CASSSIAGGSYNEQFF
-,TRBV7-2,TRBJ1-3,-,TGTGCCAGCAGCCAAAACCGGGGGACTGCCGGAAACACCATATATTTT,CASSQNRGTAGNTIYF
few,TRBV3-1/TRBV3-2,TRBJ1-2,TRBD1,TGTGCCAGCAGCCAAGCCCCTCAGGGGGTTGGCTACACCTTC,CASSQAPQGVGYTF
-,TRBV18,TRBJ2-1,TRBD2,TGTGCCAGCTCACCGGCTAGCGGAGATTACAATGAGCAGTTCTTC,CASSPASGDYNEQFF
-,TRBV5-4,TRBJ2-1,-,TGTGCCAGCAGCTTGGTGGCACAGTCTTACAATGAGCAGTTCTTC,CASSLVAQSYNEQFF
-,TRBV6-5,TRBJ1-5,-,TGTGCCAGCAGTAACAGGGCTTCGGATCAGCCCCAGCATTTT,CASSNRASDQPQHF
-,TRBV27,TRBJ1-1,TRBD1,TGTGCCAGCAGTACGGGACAGGGGGGGTACCTCACTGAAGCTTTCTTT,CASSTGQGGYLTEAFF
-,TRBV4-2,TRBJ2-5,-,TGTGCCAGCAGCCAAGATCGGGATTCGGGGAGGTACCAGTACTTC,CASSQDRDSGRYQYF
few,TRBV7-8,TRBJ2-2,-,TGTGCCAGCAGCTTAGTCTCGGGAGCCGCGAACACCGGGGAGCTGTTTTTT,CASSLVSGAANTGELFF